The 8 T cell receptor beta chains below come from one sample, sequenced in a study of T cell responses to AZD1222 COVID-19 vaccine. Method: immunoSEQ multiplex PCR; TCRdb's copy keeps in-frame clones and lacks some. The data contain some 140,000 clones, over 85% of them seen just once; the ten biggest clones take up more than 2.5%. Sequenced here: peripheral blood, sampled on day 0 of AZD1222 vaccination. These receptors were collected from an adult in good health.

The chain uses TRBV11-3 and TRBJ2-7; perhaps D is TRBD1 or TRBD2 (5 bases each). In germline, CDR1 is SGHNT, CDR2 YENEEA. CDR3 size: 12 residues. Trimming took off 9 bases at V and 2 bases at J, with 11 bases between the two ends. For the CDR3, the DNA is TGTGCCAGACGACAGACTACCTACGAGCAGTACTTC. Translated: CARRQTTYEQYF.

The V and J genes are TRBV12-3 or TRBV12-4 and TRBJ1-5; D unclear. This CDR3 region has 12 residues. The V end was cut by 3 bases, the J end by 2 bases, with 2 bases between. The CDR3 nucleotides read TGTGCCAGCAGTTTTGGCAATCAGCCCCAGCATTTT. It encodes CASSFGNQPQHF.

The rearrangement joins TRBV4-1 to TRBJ2-3; D is undetermined. Germline V gene data show CDR1 as MGHRA and CDR2 as YSYEKL. V shed 4 bases and J shed 4 bases, with 12 bases lying between them. This CDR3 spans 14 amino acids. The CDR3: CASSPTRNSDTQYF. The CDR3 DNA sequence: TGCGCCAGCAGCCCAACAAGGAACTCAGATACGCAGTATTTT.

The chain joins TRBV18 to TRBJ1-1; no definite D call. This CDR3 contains 13 residues. Per germline, CDR1 KGHSH and CDR2 LQKENI. Trimming took off 6 bases at V and 4 bases at J, with 12 bases between the two ends. CDR3 DNA sequence: TGTGCCAGCTCCCAATCGTCGGTCACTGAAGCTTTCTTT. Its protein is CASSQSSVTEAFF.

This clone was found once. The chain recombines TRBV19 with TRBJ2-1; tentative D call: TRBD2 (5 bases). This CDR3 is built from 15 residues. The germline gives CDR1 LNHDA, CDR2 SQIVND (reference sequence). V was trimmed by 0 bases and J by 2 bases, leaving 8 bases between them. The CDR3 loop is CASSIDGGPYNEQFF. DNA for the CDR3: TGTGCCAGTAGTATAGATGGCGGGCCCTACAATGAGCAGTTCTTC.

This clone was picked up one time. The chain uses TRBV27 and TRBJ2-7; D ambiguous. This CDR3 has 13 residues. The V gene's germline CDR1 is MNHEY and CDR2 SMNVEV (reference sequence). V was trimmed by 2 bases and J by 4 bases, leaving 9 bases between them. DNA for the CDR3: TGTGCCAGCAGTTTAGTGCTGGGTTACGAGCAGTACTTC. It yields the protein CASSLVLGYEQYF.

The J gene is TRBJ1-5, the V gene TRBV27; a weak D match, TRBD1 (5 bases). The CDR3 extends over 13 amino acids. The germline V and J ends were trimmed by 3 bases and 7 bases, with 10 bases remaining between them. Germline CDR1 and CDR2: MNHEY and SMNVEV (reference sequence). The CDR3 bases are TGTGCCAGCAGTTTTACAGGAAAACAGCCCCAGCATTTT. Translation: CASSFTGKQPQHF.

On this clone itself: A junction boundary mismatches the germline segment, possibly from a read error. The rearrangement links TRBV6-1 to TRBJ1-5, with 7 nucleotides matching TRBD1. The CDR3 runs to 14 residues. Germline values: CDR1 MNHNS, CDR2 SASEGT. In DNA, the CDR3 is TGTGCCAGCAGGGAAGGGGGCCCAGGACAGCCCCAGCATTTT. Amino acid sequence: CASREGGPGQPQHF.